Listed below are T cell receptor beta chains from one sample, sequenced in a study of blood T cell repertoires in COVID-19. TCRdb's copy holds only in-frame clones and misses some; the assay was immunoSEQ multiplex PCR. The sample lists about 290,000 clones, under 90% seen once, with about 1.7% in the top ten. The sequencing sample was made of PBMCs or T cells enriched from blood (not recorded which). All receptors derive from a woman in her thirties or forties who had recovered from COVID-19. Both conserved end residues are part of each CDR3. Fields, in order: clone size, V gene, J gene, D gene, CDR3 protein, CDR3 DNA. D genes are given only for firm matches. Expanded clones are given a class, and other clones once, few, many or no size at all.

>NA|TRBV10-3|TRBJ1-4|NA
CAICGSLNEKLFF
TGTGCCATCTGCGGCAGTTTAAATGAAAAACTGTTTTTT
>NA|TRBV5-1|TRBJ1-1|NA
CASEAPGGTEAFF
TGCGCCAGCGAGGCTCCCGGGGGCACTGAAGCTTTCTTT
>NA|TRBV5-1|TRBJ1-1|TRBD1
CASSVQGASTEAFF
TGCGCCAGCAGTGTACAGGGGGCGAGCACTGAAGCTTTCTTT
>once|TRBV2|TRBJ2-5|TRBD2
CASRLRSGVTQYF
TGTGCCTCCCGACTACGCAGCGGGGTAACCCAGTACTTC
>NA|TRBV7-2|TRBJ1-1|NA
CASSLVGLFTEAFF
TGTGCCAGCAGCTTAGTGGGGCTTTTCACTGAAGCTTTCTTT
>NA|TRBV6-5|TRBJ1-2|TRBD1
CASSKGQGPYGYTF
TGTGCCAGCAGTAAGGGACAGGGTCCATATGGCTACACCTTC
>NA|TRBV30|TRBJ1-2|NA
CAWSAAGKIYGYTF
TGTGCCTGGAGTGCGGCAGGGAAGATCTATGGCTACACCTTC
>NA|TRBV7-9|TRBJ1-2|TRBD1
CASSSDRGESNYGYTF
TGTGCCAGCAGCTCTGACAGGGGAGAGTCTAACTATGGCTACACCTTC
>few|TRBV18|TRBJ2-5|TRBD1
CASSARDREAGETQYF
TGTGCCAGCTCAGCCAGGGACAGGGAAGCGGGAGAGACCCAGTACTTC
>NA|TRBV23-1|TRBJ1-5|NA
CASSPRGHSRTDSNQPQHF
TGCGCCAGCAGTCCAAGGGGACATTCGCGCACCGATAGCAATCAGCCCCAGCATTTT
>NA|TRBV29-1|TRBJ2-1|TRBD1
CSVATTGASLLNEQFF
TGCAGCGTGGCAACCACAGGGGCCTCGTTGTTAAATGAGCAGTTCTTC
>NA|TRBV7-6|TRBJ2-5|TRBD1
CASSRRQGAGETQYF
TGTGCCAGCAGCCGACGACAGGGGGCAGGGGAGACCCAGTACTTC
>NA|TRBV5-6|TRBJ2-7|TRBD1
CASSLRGTGNEQYF
TGTGCCAGCAGCCTAAGAGGGACAGGGAACGAGCAGTACTTC
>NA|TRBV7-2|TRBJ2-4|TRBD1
CASSLGPGQAGNIQYF
TGTGCCAGCAGCTTGGGGCCGGGACAGGCGGGAAACATTCAGTACTTC
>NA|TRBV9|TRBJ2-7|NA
CASSVGPQAGSGYEQYF
TGTGCCAGCAGCGTAGGTCCCCAGGCAGGGTCGGGCTACGAGCAGTACTTC
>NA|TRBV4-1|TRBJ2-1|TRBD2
CASSQPLAGGHNEQFF
TGCGCCAGCAGCCAGCCCCTAGCGGGGGGACACAATGAGCAGTTCTTC
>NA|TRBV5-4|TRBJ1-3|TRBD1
CASSSDRGQSTIYF
TGTGCCAGCAGCTCGGACAGGGGGCAAAGCACCATATATTTT
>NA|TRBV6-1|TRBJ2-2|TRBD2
CASSARLAPYTGELFF
TGTGCCAGCAGTGCAAGACTAGCACCTTACACCGGGGAGCTGTTTTTT
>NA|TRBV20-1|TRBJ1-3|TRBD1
CSASMSRTGGNTIYF
TGCAGTGCTAGTATGAGCCGGACAGGTGGAAACACCATATATTTT
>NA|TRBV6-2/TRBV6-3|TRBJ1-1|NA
CASSYSGQPNTEAFF
TGTGCCAGCAGTTACTCGGGGCAGCCGAACACTGAAGCTTTCTTT
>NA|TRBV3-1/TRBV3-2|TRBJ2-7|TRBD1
CASSQAPGQSYEQYF
TGTGCCAGCAGCCAAGCCCCGGGACAGTCCTACGAGCAGTACTTC
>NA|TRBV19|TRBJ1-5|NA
CASTLGAGRENQPQHF
TGTGCCAGTACCCTGGGGGCAGGGAGGGAAAATCAGCCCCAGCATTTT
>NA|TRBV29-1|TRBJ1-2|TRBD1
CSVLRDRGGDGYTF
TGCAGCGTTTTACGGGACAGGGGAGGAGATGGCTACACCTTC
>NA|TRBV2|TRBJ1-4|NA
CASILGQSPTNEKLFF
NA
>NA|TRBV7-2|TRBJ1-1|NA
CASSLALVQGFNTEAFF
TGTGCCAGCAGCTTAGCGCTTGTTCAGGGTTTCAACACTGAAGCTTTCTTT
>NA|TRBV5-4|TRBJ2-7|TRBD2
CASSIRTSGRAFNYEQYF
TGTGCCAGCAGCATCCGGACTAGCGGGAGGGCCTTTAACTACGAGCAGTACTTC
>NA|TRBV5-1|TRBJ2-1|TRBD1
CASSPGTGWVNEQFF
TGCGCCAGCAGCCCGGGGACAGGGTGGGTAAACGAGCAGTTCTTC
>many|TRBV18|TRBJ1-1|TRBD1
CASSPFGTGGNTEAFF
TGTGCCAGCTCACCATTCGGGACAGGGGGAAACACTGAAGCTTTCTTT
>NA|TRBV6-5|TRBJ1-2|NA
CASSSGTTTNYGYTF
TGTGCCAGCAGTTCCGGGACAACCACTAACTATGGCTACACCTTC
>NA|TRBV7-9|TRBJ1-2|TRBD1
CASSLSDRGRYGYTF
TGTGCCAGCAGCTTATCCGACAGGGGGAGATATGGCTACACCTTC
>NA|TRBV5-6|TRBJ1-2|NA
CASSLGLPGYTF
TGTGCCAGCAGCCTCGGTTTACCTGGCTACACCTTC
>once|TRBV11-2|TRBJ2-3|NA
CASSLGLDTQYF
TGTGCCAGCAGCTTGGGACTAGATACGCAGTATTTT
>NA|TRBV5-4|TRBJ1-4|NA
CASSFGQGPFREKLFF
TGTGCCAGCAGCTTTGGCCAGGGGCCTTTTCGTGAAAAACTGTTTTTT
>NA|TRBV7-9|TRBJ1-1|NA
CASIILGAGRGTEAFF
TGTGCCAGCATCATTTTAGGGGCGGGAAGGGGCACTGAAGCTTTCTTT
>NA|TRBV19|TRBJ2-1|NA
CASSISGYRNEQFF
TGTGCCAGTAGTATCAGCGGGTACCGAAATGAGCAGTTCTTC
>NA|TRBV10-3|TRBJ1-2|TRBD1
CAISRQGTDGYTF
TGTGCCATCAGTAGACAGGGGACGGATGGCTACACCTTC
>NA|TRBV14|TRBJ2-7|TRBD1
CASSAWTGGYEQYF
TGTGCCAGCAGCGCCTGGACAGGGGGATACGAGCAGTACTTC
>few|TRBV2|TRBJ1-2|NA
CASSEQGGHGYTF
TGTGCCAGCAGTGAACAGGGTGGTCATGGCTACACCTTC
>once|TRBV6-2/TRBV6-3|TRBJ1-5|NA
CASSYRTGSLNQPQHF
TGTGCCAGCAGTTATCGCACAGGGTCACTTAATCAGCCCCAGCATTTT
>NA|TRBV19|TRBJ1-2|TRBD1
CASSFGTGLRKNYGYTF
TGTGCCAGTAGTTTCGGGACAGGCCTTAGAAAGAACTATGGCTACACCTTC
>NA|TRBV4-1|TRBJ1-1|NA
CASSQQYRNTEAFF
TGCGCCAGCAGCCAGCAATACAGGAACACTGAAGCTTTCTTT
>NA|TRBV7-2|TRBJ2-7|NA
CASSLTATYEQYF
TGTGCCAGCAGCTTAACCGCTACCTACGAGCAGTACTTC
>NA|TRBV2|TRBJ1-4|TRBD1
CASRGQGLTGEKLFF
TGTGCCAGCAGGGGACAGGGCCTTACAGGTGAAAAACTGTTTTTT
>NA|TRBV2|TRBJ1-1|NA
CARRTVTGTEAFF
TGTGCCAGGAGGACTGTAACGGGCACTGAAGCTTTCTTT
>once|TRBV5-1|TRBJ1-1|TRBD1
CASSPGTGGTEAFF
TGCGCCAGCAGCCCCGGGACAGGGGGCACTGAAGCTTTCTTT
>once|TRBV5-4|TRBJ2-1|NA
CASSLTVYNEQFF
TGTGCCAGCAGCCTGACAGTTTACAATGAGCAGTTCTTC
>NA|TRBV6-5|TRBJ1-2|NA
CASSYSGAYGYTF
TGTGCCAGCAGTTACTCGGGGGCTTATGGCTACACCTTC
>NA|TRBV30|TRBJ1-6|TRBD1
CAWTRQGSSYNSPLHF
TGTGCCTGGACCCGACAGGGGAGCTCCTATAATTCACCCCTCCACTTT
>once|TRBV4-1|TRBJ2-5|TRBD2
CASSPGTSAETQYF
TGCGCCAGCAGCCCCGGGACTAGCGCAGAGACCCAGTACTTC
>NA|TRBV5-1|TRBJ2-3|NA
CASSPAAASTDTQYF
TGCGCCAGCAGCCCGGCGGCAGCAAGCACAGATACGCAGTATTTT
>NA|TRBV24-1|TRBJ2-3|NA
CATSAQDMPDTQYF
TGTGCCACCAGTGCCCAGGACATGCCAGATACGCAGTATTTT
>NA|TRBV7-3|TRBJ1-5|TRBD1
CASSLNGQGGQPQHF
TGTGCCAGCAGCTTAAACGGACAGGGGGGCCAGCCCCAGCATTTT
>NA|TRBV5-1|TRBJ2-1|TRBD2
CASSLGGLGLAGPSSYNEQFF
TGCGCCAGCAGCTTGGGGGGACTCGGACTAGCGGGACCTAGCTCCTACAATGAGCAGTTCTTC
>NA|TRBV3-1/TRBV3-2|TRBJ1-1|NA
CASSRGDMNTEAFF
TGTGCCAGCAGCCGAGGGGACATGAACACTGAAGCTTTCTTT
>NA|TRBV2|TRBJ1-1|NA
CASLYEGSTEAFF
TGTGCCAGCCTATACGAGGGCTCAACTGAAGCTTTCTTT